This TCR beta chain was sequenced in a study of T cells in Graves' hyperthyroidism and ophthalmopathy. Exclusions: uncontrolled infection, other autoimmune disease, pregnancy, lactation. This clonotype was picked up many times. Germline V gene data show CDR1 as MNHNS and CDR2 as SASEGT. The CDR3 length is 14 residues. The ends were cut back, 8 bases at V and 1 base at J, with 11 bases in the middle. Amplified TCR beta CDR3 regions derived from RNA transcripts. The primer set for the first-round RT-PCR of the TCR CDR3 was HTBI. TCRdb reprocessed the multiplex PCR reads with MiXCR, giving one entry per CDR3 protein. The repertoire holds hundreds of thousands of distinct CDR3 sequences, with 13% as singletons.

V usage is TRBV6-1 and J usage is TRBJ2-2, with D maybe TRBD1 (6 bases). Sequenced sample: blood. The clonotype comes from a woman aged 18-29 years with Graves' hyperthyroidism. CDR3 amino acids: CASPWTENTGELFF. CDR3 DNA: TGTGCCAGCCCTTGGACAGAGAACACCGGGGAGCTGTTTTTT.